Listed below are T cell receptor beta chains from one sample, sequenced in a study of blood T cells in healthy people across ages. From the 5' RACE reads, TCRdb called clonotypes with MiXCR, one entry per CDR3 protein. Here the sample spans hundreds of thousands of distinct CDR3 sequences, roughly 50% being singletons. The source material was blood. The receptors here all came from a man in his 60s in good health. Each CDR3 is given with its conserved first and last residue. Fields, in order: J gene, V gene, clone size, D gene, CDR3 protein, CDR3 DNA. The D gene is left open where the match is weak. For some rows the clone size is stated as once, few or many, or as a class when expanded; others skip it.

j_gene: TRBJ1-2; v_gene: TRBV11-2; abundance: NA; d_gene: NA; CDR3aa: CASSPGQPDNYGYTF; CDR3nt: TGTGCCAGCAGCCCAGGGCAACCCGATAACTATGGCTACACCTTC
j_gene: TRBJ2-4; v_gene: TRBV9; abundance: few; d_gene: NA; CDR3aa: CASIVRDAAWAKNIQYF; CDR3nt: TGTGCCAGCATCGTGAGGGACGCTGCATGGGCCAAAAACATTCAGTACTTC
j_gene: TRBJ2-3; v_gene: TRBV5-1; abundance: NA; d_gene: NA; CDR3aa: CASSYELTPDTQYF; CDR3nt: TGCGCCAGCAGCTACGAACTGACCCCAGATACGCAGTATTTT
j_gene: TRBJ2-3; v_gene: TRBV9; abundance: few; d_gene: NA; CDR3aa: CASSPRVGSTDTQYF; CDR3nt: TGTGCCAGCAGCCCCCGTGTGGGGAGCACAGATACGCAGTATTTT
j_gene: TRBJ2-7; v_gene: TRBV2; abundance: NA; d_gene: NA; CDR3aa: CASEEYVGGEQYF; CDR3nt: TGTGCCAGCGAGGAGTATGTAGGCGGCGAGCAGTACTTC
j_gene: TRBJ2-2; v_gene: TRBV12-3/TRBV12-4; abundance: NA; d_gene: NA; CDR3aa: CASSPLFAGTGELFF; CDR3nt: TGTGCCAGCAGCCCTTTGTTCGCGGGCACCGGGGAGCTGTTTTTT
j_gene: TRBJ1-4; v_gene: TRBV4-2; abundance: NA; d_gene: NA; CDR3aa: CASSQNYATNEKLFF; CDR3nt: TGTGCCAGCAGCCAAAACTACGCAACTAATGAAAAACTGTTTTTT
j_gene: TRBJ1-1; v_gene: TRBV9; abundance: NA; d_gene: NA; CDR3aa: CASSAQDGTEAFF; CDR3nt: TGTGCCAGCAGCGCCCAGGACGGCACTGAAGCTTTCTTT
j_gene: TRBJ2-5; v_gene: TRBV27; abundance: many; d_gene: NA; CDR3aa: CASSFWETQYF; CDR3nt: TGTGCCAGCAGTTTCTGGGAGACCCAGTACTTC
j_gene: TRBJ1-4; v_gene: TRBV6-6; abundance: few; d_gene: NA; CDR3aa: CASRVANEKLFF; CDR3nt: TGTGCCAGCAGGGTTGCTAATGAAAAACTGTTTTTT
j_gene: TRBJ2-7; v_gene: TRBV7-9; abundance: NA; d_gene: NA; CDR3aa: CASSERAGAYEQYF; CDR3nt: TGTGCCAGCAGCGAACGCGCAGGGGCCTACGAGCAGTACTTC
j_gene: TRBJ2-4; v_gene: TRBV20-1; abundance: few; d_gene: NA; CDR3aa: CSALAPGAKNIQYF; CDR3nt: TGCAGTGCCCTGGCCCCAGGGGCCAAAAACATTCAGTACTTC
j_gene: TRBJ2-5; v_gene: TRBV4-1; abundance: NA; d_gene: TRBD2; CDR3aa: CASSQGGSGLATQETQYF; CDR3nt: TGCGCCAGCAGCCAAGGGGGCTCGGGACTAGCGACCCAAGAGACCCAGTACTTC
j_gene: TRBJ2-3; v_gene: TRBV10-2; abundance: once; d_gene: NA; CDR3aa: CASSVGGGQPFTDTQYF; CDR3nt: TGCGCCAGCAGTGTGGGGGGGGGACAACCCTTCACAGATACGCAGTATTTT
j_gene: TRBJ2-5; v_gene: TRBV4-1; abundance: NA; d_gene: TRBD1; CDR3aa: CASSQEGVTGGREQYF; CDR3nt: TGCGCCAGCAGCCAAGAGGGCGTAACAGGGGGCAGGGAGCAGTACTTC
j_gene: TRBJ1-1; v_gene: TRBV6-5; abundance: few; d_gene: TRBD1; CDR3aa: CASSLQGWTEAFF; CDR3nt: TGTGCCAGCAGTTTACAGGGGTGGACTGAAGCTTTCTTT
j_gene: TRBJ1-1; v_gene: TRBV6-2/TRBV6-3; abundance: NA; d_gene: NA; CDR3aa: CASSLGRRTEAFF; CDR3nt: TGTGCCAGCAGCCTCGGACGGAGGACTGAAGCTTTCTTT
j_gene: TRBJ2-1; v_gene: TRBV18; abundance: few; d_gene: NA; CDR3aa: CASSPDWGEQFF; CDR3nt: TGTGCCAGCTCACCAGATTGGGGAGAGCAGTTCTTC
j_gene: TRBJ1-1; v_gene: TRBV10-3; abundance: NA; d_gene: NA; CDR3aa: CAIRGDYTEAFF; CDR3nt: TGTGCCATCAGAGGAGACTACACTGAAGCTTTCTTT
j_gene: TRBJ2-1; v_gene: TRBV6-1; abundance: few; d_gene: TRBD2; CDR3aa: CASSALLAGGYNEQFF; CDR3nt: TGTGCCAGCAGTGCCCTTCTAGCGGGGGGGTACAATGAGCAGTTCTTC
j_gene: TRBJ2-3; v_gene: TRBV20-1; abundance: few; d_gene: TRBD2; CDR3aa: CSARPLRSGGTDTQYF; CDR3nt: TGCAGTGCTAGACCATTGCGCAGCGGGGGCACAGATACGCAGTATTTT
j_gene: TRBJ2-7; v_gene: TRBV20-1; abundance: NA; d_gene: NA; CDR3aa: CSAPRPGARAYEQYF; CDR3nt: TGCAGTGCTCCCAGGCCGGGGGCAAGGGCCTACGAGCAGTACTTC
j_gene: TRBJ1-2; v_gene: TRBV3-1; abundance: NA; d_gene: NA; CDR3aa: CASSQEWQYYGYTF; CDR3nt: TGTGCCAGCAGCCAAGAGTGGCAGTACTATGGCTACACCTTC
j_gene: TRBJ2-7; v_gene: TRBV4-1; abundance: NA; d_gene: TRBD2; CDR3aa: CASSQRKGLAGGRYEQYF; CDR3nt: TGCGCCAGCAGCCAGAGGAAAGGGCTAGCGGGGGGGCGTTACGAGCAGTACTTC
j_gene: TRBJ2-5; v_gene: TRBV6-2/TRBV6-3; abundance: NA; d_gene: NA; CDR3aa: CASSPGRTRYF; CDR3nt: TGTGCCAGCAGTCCCGGACGTACGAGGTACTTC
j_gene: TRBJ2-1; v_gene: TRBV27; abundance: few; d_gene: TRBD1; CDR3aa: CASSLSDRVGGNEQFF; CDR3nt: TGTGCCAGCAGTTTATCGGACAGGGTGGGAGGCAATGAGCAGTTCTTC
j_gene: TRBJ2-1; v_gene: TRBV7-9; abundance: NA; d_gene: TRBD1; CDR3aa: CASSLDRELYNEQFF; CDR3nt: TGTGCCAGCAGCTTGGACAGGGAATTATACAATGAGCAGTTCTTC
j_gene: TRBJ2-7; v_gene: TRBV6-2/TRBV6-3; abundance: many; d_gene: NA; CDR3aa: CASSYVKRDWSYEQYF; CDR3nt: TGTGCCAGCAGTTACGTCAAAAGGGATTGGTCCTACGAGCAGTACTTC
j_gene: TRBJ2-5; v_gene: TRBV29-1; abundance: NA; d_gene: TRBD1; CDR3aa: CSVRDSEETQYF; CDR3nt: TGCAGCGTCAGGGACAGTGAAGAGACCCAGTACTTC
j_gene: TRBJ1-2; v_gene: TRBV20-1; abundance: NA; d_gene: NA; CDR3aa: CSATAPVLGYGYTF; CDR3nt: TGCAGTGCTACAGCTCCAGTCCTAGGCTATGGCTACACCTTC
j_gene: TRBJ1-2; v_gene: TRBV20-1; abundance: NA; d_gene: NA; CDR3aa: CSAPNPLDYGYTF; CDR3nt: TGCAGTGCACCCAACCCTCTTGACTATGGCTACACCTTC
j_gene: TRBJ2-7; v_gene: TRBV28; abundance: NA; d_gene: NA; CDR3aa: CASSATRGGEYEQYF; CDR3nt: TGTGCCAGCAGTGCCACCAGGGGAGGCGAATACGAGCAGTACTTC
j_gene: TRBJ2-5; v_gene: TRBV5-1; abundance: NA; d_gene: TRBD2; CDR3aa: CASSLDGTSKETQYF; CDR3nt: TGCGCCAGCAGCTTGGACGGGACTAGTAAAGAGACCCAGTACTTC
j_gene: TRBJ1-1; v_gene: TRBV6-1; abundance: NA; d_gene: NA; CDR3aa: CARVGQETEAFF; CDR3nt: TGTGCCAGGGTGGGTCAGGAAACTGAAGCTTTCTTT
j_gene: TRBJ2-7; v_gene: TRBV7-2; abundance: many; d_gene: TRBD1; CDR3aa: CASSWTDRYYEQYF; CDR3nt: TGTGCCAGCAGCTGGACGGACAGGTATTACGAGCAGTACTTC
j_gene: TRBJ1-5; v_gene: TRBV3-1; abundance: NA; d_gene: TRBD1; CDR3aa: CASSFGQGGQPQHF; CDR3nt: TGTGCCAGCAGCTTTGGACAGGGCGGTCAGCCCCAGCATTTT
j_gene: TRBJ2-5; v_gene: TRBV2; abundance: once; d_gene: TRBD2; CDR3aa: CASRASRGGTETQYF; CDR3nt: TGTGCCAGCAGGGCCTCGCGGGGGGGCACGGAGACCCAGTACTTC
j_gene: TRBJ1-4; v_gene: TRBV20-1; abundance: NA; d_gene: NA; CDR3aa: CSARRWGATNEKLFF; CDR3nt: TGCAGTGCTAGAAGGTGGGGCGCAACTAATGAAAAACTGTTTTTT
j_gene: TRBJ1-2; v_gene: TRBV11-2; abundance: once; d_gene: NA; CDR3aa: CASSLSSFYGYTF; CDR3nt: TGTGCCAGCAGCTTATCCAGTTTCTATGGCTACACCTTC
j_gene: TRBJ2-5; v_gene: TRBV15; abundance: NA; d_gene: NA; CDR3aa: CATSRDPGETQYF; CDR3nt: TGTGCCACCAGCAGAGATCCTGGAGAGACCCAGTACTTC
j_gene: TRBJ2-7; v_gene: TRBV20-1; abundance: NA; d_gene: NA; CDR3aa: CSARVLGEGTYEQYF; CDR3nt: TGCAGTGCTAGAGTGCTGGGAGAGGGAACCTACGAGCAGTACTTC
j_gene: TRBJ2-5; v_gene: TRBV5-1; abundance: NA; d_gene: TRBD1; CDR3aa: CASSLGQGSPQYF; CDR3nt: TGCGCCAGCAGCTTGGGACAGGGCTCGCCCCAGTACTTC
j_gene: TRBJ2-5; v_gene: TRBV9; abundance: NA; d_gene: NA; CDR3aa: CASSRTPAVAHGETQYF; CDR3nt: TGTGCCAGCAGCCGAACCCCCGCTGTGGCTCACGGGGAGACCCAGTACTTC
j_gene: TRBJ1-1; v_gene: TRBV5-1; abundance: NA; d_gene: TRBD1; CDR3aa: CASSSGTGGSEAFF; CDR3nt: TGCGCCAGCAGCTCCGGGACAGGGGGGAGTGAAGCTTTCTTT
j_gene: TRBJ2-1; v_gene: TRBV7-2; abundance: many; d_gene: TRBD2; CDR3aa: CASSRTSGGAHEQFF; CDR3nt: TGTGCCAGCAGCCGTACTAGCGGGGGGGCCCATGAGCAGTTCTTC